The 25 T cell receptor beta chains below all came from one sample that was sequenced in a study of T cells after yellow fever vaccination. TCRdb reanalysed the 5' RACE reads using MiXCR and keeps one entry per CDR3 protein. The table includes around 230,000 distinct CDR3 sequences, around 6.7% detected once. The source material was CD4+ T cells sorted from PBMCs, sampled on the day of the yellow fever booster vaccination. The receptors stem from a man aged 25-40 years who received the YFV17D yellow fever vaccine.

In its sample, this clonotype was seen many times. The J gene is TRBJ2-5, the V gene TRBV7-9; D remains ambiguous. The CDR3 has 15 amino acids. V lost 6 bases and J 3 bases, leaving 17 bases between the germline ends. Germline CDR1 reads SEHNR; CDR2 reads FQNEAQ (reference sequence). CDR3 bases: TGTGCCAGCAGTTACCCGGCAGGTGGGGAAGAGACCCAGTACTTC. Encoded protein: CASSYPAGGEETQYF.

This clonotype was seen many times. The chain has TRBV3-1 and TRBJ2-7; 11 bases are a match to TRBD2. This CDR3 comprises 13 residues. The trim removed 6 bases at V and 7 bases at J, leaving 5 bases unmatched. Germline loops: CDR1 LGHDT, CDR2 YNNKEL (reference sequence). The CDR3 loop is CASRLAGEGEQYF. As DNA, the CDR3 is TGTGCCAGCAGACTAGCGGGAGAGGGGGAGCAGTACTTC.

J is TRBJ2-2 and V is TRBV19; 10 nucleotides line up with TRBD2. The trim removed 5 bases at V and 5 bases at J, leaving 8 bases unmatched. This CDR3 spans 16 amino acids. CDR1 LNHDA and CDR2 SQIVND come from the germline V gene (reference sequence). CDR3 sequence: CASSASSGSRTGELFF. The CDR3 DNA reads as TGTGCCAGTAGTGCGTCTAGCGGGAGCCGTACCGGGGAGCTGTTTTTT.

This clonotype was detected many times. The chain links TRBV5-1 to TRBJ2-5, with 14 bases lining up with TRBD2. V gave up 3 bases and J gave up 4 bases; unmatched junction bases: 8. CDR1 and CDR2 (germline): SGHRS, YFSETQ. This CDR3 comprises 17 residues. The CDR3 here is CASSSGTSGSWVETQYF. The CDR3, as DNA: TGCGCCAGCAGCTCCGGGACTAGCGGGAGTTGGGTAGAGACCCAGTACTTC.

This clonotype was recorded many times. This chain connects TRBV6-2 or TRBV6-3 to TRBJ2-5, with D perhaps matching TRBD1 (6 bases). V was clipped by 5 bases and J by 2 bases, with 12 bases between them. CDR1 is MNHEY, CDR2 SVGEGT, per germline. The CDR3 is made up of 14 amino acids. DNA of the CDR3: TGTGCCAGCAGTCAGGGACAACGACAAGAGACCCAGTACTTC. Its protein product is CASSQGQRQETQYF.

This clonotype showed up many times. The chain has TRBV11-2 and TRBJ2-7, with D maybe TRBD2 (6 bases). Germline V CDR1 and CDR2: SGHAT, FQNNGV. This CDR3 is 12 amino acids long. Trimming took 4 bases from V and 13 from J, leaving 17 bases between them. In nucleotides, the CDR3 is TGTGCCAGCAGCTCTTATAGCGGTTTCAGATACTTC. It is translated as CASSSYSGFRYF.

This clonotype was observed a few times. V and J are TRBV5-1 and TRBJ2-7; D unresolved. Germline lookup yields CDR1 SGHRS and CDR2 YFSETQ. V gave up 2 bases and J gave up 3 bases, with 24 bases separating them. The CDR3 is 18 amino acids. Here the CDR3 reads CASSLGPAPFGQHYEQYF. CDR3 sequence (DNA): TGCGCCAGCAGCTTAGGGCCAGCCCCATTTGGTCAACACTACGAGCAGTACTTC.

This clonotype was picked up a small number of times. This chain's CDR3 is CASSLEPTVEQYF. In DNA, the CDR3 is TGCGCCAGCAGCTTGGAACCGACCGTCGAGCAGTACTTC. The gene calls are TRBV5-1 and TRBJ2-7, with D unresolved. Deletions cut 0 bases from V and 6 bases from J, with 10 bases between. CDR3 length: 13 amino acids. Germline V lookup: CDR1 SGHRS, CDR2 YFSETQ.

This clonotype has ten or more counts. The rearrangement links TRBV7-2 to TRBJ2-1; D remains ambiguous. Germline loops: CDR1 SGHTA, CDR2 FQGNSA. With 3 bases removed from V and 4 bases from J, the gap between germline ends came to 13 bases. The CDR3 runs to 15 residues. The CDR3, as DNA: TGTGCCAGCAGCTTCTCCGGAATGGGGTACAATGAGCAGTTCTTC. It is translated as CASSFSGMGYNEQFF. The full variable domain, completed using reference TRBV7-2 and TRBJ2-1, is GAGVSQSPSNKVTEKGKDVELRCDPISGHTALYWYRQSLGQGLEFLIYFQGNSAPDKSGLPSDRFSAERTGGSVSTLTIQRTQQEDSAVYLCASSFSGMGYNEQFFGPGTRLTVL.

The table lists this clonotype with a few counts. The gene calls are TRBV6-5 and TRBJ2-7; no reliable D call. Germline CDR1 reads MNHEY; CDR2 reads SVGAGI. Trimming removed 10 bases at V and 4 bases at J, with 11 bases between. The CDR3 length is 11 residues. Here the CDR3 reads CATTGTYEQYF. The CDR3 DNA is TGTGCCACCACGGGTACTTACGAGCAGTACTTC.

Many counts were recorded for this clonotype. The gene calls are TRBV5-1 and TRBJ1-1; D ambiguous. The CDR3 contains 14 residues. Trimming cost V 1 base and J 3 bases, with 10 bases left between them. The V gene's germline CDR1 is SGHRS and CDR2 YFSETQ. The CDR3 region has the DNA TGCGCCAGCAGCTTGAGTCATGAGGACACTGAAGCTTTCTTT. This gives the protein CASSLSHEDTEAFF.

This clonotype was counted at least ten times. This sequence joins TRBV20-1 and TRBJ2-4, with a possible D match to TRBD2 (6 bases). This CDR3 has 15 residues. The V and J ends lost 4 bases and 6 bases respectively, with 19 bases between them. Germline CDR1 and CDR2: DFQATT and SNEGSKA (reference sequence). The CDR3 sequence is CSATRTQRRGNIQYF. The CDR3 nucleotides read TGCAGTGCTACAAGGACTCAGCGGAGGGGAAACATTCAGTACTTC.

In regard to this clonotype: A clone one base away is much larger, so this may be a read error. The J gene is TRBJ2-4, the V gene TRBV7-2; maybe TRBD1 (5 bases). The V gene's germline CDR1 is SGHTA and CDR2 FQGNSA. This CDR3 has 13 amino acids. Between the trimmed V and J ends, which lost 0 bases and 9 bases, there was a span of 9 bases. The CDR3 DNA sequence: TGTGCCAGCAGCTTAGCCAGGGTAGGCATTCAGTACTTC. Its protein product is CASSLARVGIQYF.

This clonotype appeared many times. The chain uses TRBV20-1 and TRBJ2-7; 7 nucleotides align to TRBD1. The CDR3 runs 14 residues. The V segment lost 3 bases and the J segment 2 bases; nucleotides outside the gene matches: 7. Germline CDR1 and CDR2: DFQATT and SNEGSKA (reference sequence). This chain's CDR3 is CSARSRDRAYEQYF. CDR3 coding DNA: TGCAGTGCTAGGTCCCGGGACAGAGCCTACGAGCAGTACTTC.

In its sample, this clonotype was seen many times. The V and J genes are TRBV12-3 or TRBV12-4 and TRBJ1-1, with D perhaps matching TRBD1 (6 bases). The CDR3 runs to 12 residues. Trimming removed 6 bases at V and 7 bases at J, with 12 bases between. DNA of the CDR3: TGTGCCAGCAGGGGGGCAGGGAATGAAGCTTTCTTT. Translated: CASRGAGNEAFF.

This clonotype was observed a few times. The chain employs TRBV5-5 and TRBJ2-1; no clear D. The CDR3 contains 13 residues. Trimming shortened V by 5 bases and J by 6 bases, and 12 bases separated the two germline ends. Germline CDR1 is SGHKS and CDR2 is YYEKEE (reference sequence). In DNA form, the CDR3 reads TGTGCCAGCAGTTACGCCAGCTTCAATGAGCAGTTCTTC. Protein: CASSYASFNEQFF.

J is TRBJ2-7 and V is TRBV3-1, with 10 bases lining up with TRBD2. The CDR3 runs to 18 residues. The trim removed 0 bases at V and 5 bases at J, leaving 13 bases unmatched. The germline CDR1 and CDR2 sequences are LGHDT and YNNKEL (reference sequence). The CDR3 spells CASSQDIRSSGSKHEQYF. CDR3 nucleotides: TGTGCCAGCAGCCAAGATATTCGGTCTAGCGGGAGTAAACACGAGCAGTACTTC.

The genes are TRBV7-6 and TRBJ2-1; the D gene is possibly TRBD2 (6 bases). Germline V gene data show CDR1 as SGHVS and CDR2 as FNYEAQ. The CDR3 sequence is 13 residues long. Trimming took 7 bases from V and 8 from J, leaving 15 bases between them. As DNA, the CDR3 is TGTGCCAGCACAGCGGGCGCGATAGATGAGCAGTTCTTC. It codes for CASTAGAIDEQFF.

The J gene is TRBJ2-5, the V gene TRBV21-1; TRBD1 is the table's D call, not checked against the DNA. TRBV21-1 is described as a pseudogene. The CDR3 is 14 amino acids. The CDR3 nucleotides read TGTGCCACCTTACCCGGGGGGTGGCAAGAGACCCAGTACTTC. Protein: CATLPGGWQETQYF.

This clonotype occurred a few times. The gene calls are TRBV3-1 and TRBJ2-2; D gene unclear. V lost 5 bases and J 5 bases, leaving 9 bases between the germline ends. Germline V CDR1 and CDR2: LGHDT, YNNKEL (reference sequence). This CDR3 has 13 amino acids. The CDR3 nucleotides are TGTGCCAGCAGCTCTACTCCAACCGGGGAGCTGTTTTTT. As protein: CASSSTPTGELFF.

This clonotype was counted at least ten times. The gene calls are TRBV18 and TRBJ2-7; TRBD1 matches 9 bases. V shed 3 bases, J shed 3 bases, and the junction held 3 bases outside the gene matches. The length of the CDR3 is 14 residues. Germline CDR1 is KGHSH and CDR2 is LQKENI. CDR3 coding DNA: TGTGCCAGCTCACCGGGGACAGGGATCTACGAGCAGTACTTC. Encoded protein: CASSPGTGIYEQYF.

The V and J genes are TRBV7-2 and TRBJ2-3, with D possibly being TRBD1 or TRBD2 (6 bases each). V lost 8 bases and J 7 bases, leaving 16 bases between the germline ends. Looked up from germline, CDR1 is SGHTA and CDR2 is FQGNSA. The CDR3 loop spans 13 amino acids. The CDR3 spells CASRGPVNYTQYF. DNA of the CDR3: TGTGCCAGCCGGGGGCCGGTGAACTATACGCAGTATTTT.

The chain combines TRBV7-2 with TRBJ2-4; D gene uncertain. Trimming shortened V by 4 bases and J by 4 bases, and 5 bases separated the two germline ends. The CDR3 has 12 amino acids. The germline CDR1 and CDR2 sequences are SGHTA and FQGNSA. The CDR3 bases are TGTGCCAGCAGCTCCCTGAAAAACATTCAGTACTTC. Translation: CASSSLKNIQYF.

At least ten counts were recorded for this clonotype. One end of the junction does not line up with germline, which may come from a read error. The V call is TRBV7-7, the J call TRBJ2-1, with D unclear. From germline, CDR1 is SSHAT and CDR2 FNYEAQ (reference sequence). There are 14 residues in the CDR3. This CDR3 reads CASSPGRSVNEQFF. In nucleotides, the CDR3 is TGTGCTAGCAGCCCCGGACGGTCGGTCAATGAGCAGTTCTTC.

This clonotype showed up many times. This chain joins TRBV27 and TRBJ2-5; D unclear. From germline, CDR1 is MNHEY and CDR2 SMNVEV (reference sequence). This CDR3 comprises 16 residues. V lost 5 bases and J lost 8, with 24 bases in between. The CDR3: CASSVAAVGPGGTQYF. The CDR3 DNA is TGTGCCAGCAGTGTGGCGGCGGTAGGACCAGGCGGTACCCAGTACTTC.